This T cell receptor (beta chain) was recorded in a study of cytomegalovirus exposure and HLA in healthy donors. The PCR employed 60 Vbeta primers together with 13 Jbeta primers. Profiled with immunoSEQ multiplex PCR; TCRdb holds only in-frame clones, not every one. The table has some 140,000 clones, about 74% seen once. CDR1 and CDR2 from the germline V gene are SGHRS and YFSETQ. This CDR3 is 13 amino acids long. The rearrangement links TRBV5-1 to TRBJ2-5; the D is unclear. The end of the DNA aligns better with TRBJ2-7, so the J call may be wrong. The sequence derives from a man aged 18 to 35 in good health and CMV-seropositive. Sample: PBMCs. CDR3 residues: CASSGRSIYEQYF. The CDR3 DNA follows: TGCGCCAGCAGCGGGCGTAGTATCTACGAGCAGTACTTC.